This passage covers 12 T cell receptor beta chains from one sample sequenced in a study of CD8+CD57+ T cells in acquired aplastic anemia. Investigators profiled TCR beta VDJ and CDR3 from genomic DNA template. TCRdb re-called the reads through MiXCR, storing one row per CDR3 protein. This sample has approximately 220,000 distinct CDR3 sequences, with more than 40% found just once. Sequencing was done on patients that had shown CD8+CD57+ cell expansion by flow cytometry. Source material: sorted CD4+, CD8+, or CD8+CD57+ T cells (not recorded which) from PBMCs. These receptors all come from a human donor with aplastic anemia.

This chain uses TRBV14 with TRBJ2-3; 10 nucleotides agree with TRBD2. Germline-derived CDR1 and CDR2 are SGHDN and FVKESK. The length of the CDR3 is 15 residues. V was clipped by 0 bases and J by 4 bases; unmatched bases: 1. CDR3 region: CASSQDSGGSDTQYF. CDR3 DNA sequence: TGTGCCAGCAGCCAAGATAGCGGGGGGTCAGATACGCAGTATTTT. The entire variable domain, with the rest obtained from reference TRBV14 and TRBJ2-3, is as follows: EAGVTQFPSHSVIEKGQTVTLRCDPISGHDNLYWYRRVMGKEIKFLLHFVKESKQDESGMPNNRFLAERTGGTYSTLKVQPAELEDSGVYFCASSQDSGGSDTQYFGPGTRLTVL.

This clonotype was seen repeatedly, ten times or more. The chain couples TRBV20-1 to TRBJ2-7; the match to TRBD1 covers 8 bases. The germline V gene has CDR1 DFQATT and CDR2 SNEGSKA (reference sequence). The CDR3 has 15 amino acids. Trimming at V came to 5 bases and at J to 3 bases, leaving 12 bases not matched to a gene. CDR3 nucleotide sequence: TGCAGTGCTCGCCCGACAGGGGTCCGAGACTACGAGCAGTACTTC. Encoded protein: CSARPTGVRDYEQYF.

This clonotype turned up a few times. This rearrangement joins TRBV27 to TRBJ1-5; TRBD1 might be the D (5 bases). The CDR3 runs 14 residues. Germline V CDR1 and CDR2: MNHEY, SMNVEV (reference sequence). The V and J ends lost 4 bases and 6 bases respectively, with 13 bases between them. The CDR3 loop reads CASSWSGKGQPQHF. Written as DNA, the CDR3 is TGTGCCAGCAGTTGGTCAGGGAAGGGTCAGCCCCAGCATTTT.

A remark on this clonotype: Possible read error: a much larger clone is one base away. The J gene is TRBJ1-5, the V gene TRBV19; D not resolved. Trimming pared 9 bases from V and 5 bases from J, leaving 11 bases between. This CDR3 contains 12 residues. Germline CDR1 reads LNHDA; CDR2 reads SQIVND (reference sequence). The CDR3 DNA follows: TGTGCCAGCAGTTACCGGGATCAGCCCCAGCATTTT. This encodes CASSYRDQPQHF.

This clonotype has at least ten counts. The chain combines TRBV5-6 with TRBJ1-1, with D tentatively TRBD1 (5 bases). The CDR3 runs 15 residues. The germline gives CDR1 SGHDT, CDR2 YYEEEE. The germline V and J ends were trimmed by 0 bases and 0 bases, with 9 bases remaining between them. CDR3 sequence reads: CASSLEMDMNTEAFF. In DNA form, the CDR3 reads TGTGCCAGCAGCTTGGAGATGGACATGAACACTGAAGCTTTCTTT.

The chain combines TRBV7-3 with TRBJ2-5; 8 bases map to TRBD1. This CDR3 is 13 amino acids long. The V segment lost 4 bases and the J segment 4 bases; nucleotides outside the gene matches: 2. Germline loops: CDR1 SGHTA, CDR2 FQGTGA. The CDR3 DNA sequence: TGTGCCAGCAGCTCTACAGGGGGAGAGACCCAGTACTTC. Translation: CASSSTGGETQYF.

This clonotype was found many times. The chain carries TRBV6-2 or TRBV6-3 and TRBJ1-2; D is ambiguous. CDR3 size: 11 residues. The V end lost 4 bases, the J end lost 10 bases, and 10 bases lay between the germline ends. Germline V gene data show CDR1 as MNHEY and CDR2 as SVGEGT. CDR3 DNA: TGTGCCAGCAGTTGGGGAGACGACTACACCTTC. Translation: CASSWGDDYTF.

V is TRBV7-3 and J is TRBJ1-1, with a possible D match to TRBD1 (6 bases). V was shortened by 5 bases and J by 4 bases, with 17 bases between the two germline ends. CDR3 length: 15 residues. Germline CDR1 SGHTA, CDR2 FQGTGA. The CDR3 loop reads CASSLAGGAGTEAFF. The CDR3, as DNA: TGTGCCAGCAGCCTAGCGGGGGGGGCAGGCACTGAAGCTTTCTTT.

The chain carries TRBV29-1 and TRBJ2-3; 9 positions agree with TRBD2. CDR1 and CDR2 from the germline V gene are SQVTM and ANQGSEA. Trimming removed 3 bases from V and 5 bases from J; junction bases left unmatched: 12. This CDR3 spans 16 amino acids. CDR3 nucleotides: TGCAGCGTTGAGTTGCGGGAGGGCCCCGGACAAGATACGCAGTATTTT. Amino acid sequence: CSVELREGPGQDTQYF.

Points on this clonotype: An end of the junction does not agree with germline; a read error may underlie this. The rearrangement joins TRBV10-3 to TRBJ1-4, with a possible D match to TRBD1 (5 bases). The CDR3 length is 16 residues. The germline CDR1 and CDR2 sequences are ENHRY and SYGVKD. CDR3 sequence: CAISDRAESTNERLFF. In DNA, the CDR3 is TGTGCCATCAGTGACAGGGCCGAGTCAACTAACGAAAGACTGTTTTTT.

The V gene is TRBV4-2, the J gene TRBJ1-6; TRBD1 aligns across 7 bases. Germline lookup yields CDR1 LGHNA and CDR2 YNFKEQ. After removal of 0 bases from V and 10 bases from J, the junction contained 15 bases not matched to a gene. There are 18 residues in the CDR3. The CDR3 region has the DNA TGTGCCAGCAGCCAAGACCGGGGGGAGACAGGGCCAAACTCACCCCTCCACTTT. Amino acids: CASSQDRGETGPNSPLHF.

The chain links TRBV27 to TRBJ2-3, with TRBD2 matching 7 bases. The CDR3 is 15 amino acids. V shed 3 bases and J 5 bases; nucleotides not matched to a gene: 8. The germline CDR1 and CDR2 sequences are MNHEY and SMNVEV (reference sequence). The DNA of the CDR3 is TGTGCCAGCAGTTTCATATTCCCGGGGGGAGATACGCAGTATTTT. This codes for CASSFIFPGGDTQYF.